The entry below describes one T cell receptor beta chain. The sample is drawn from a study of T cell responses to AZD1222 COVID-19 vaccine. The protocol was immunoSEQ multiplex PCR, while the TCRdb copy is restricted to in-frame clones and leaves out a portion. The sample lists tens of thousands of clones, roughly 87% occurring once. The CDR3 is 11 residues long. Germline-derived CDR1 and CDR2 are WSHSY and SAAADI. Trimming took off 4 bases at V and 2 bases at J, with 0 bases between the two ends. The V call is TRBV10-2, the J call TRBJ2-1, with no clear D. The material sequenced was peripheral blood, taken 28 days after the second AZD1222 dose. This clonotype was obtained from an adult who received the AZD1222 COVID-19 vaccine. The CDR3 nucleotides are TGCGCCAGCAGTGCCTACAATGAGCAGTTCTTC. It codes for CASSAYNEQFF.